This T cell receptor (beta chain) was recorded in a study of cytomegalovirus exposure and HLA in healthy donors. PCR amplification relied on 60 Vbeta primers (plus 13 Jbeta primers). In the study's own analysis: Later, an analysis found 80 million or so unique TCR beta chains, and 8.5 million to 12 million of these were shared. Sequencing was performed with immunoSEQ multiplex PCR; in TCRdb, only in-frame clones are kept and a portion is missing. V and J calls and clone size come straight from that table; D and trimming were deduced from the DNA. Of roughly 130,000 clones in the sample, over 75% were seen once. The germline V gene has CDR1 SGHAT and CDR2 FQDESV (reference sequence). The CDR3 covers 15 residues. Trimming removed 5 bases from V and 0 bases from J; junction bases left unmatched: 5.

Source material: PBMCs. The receptor was isolated from a boy aged 10-17 years in good health and CMV-seronegative. The chain couples TRBV11-1 to TRBJ2-7; TRBD2 aligns across 9 bases. CDR3 DNA: TGTGCCAGCAGCAAAGGACTAGCGAACTCCTACGAGCAGTACTTC. Amino acids: CASSKGLANSYEQYF.